Presented here are 21 T cell receptor beta chains from one specimen sequenced in a study of T cells in Graves' hyperthyroidism and ophthalmopathy. Amplification of TCR beta CDR3 regions was performed using RNA transcripts as template. With the HTBI primer set, the TCR CDR3 went through a first round of RT-PCR. TCRdb reanalysed the multiplex PCR reads using MiXCR and keeps one entry per CDR3 protein. The data show roughly 570,000 distinct CDR3 sequences, with just over 45% seen just once and around 7.7% held by the top ten. Source material: peripheral blood or thyroid tissue (not recorded which). The receptors were sampled from a woman in her late teens or twenties with Graves' hyperthyroidism.

V usage is TRBV5-4 and J usage is TRBJ1-4; no clear D. Deletions cut 1 base from V and 7 bases from J, with 14 bases between. Germline V lookup: CDR1 SGHNT, CDR2 YYREEE (reference sequence). The CDR3 extends over 15 amino acids. CDR3 nucleotide sequence: TGTGCCAGCAGCTTGAGTGGCGCGGGGATTGAAAAACTGTTTTTT. It yields the protein CASSLSGAGIEKLFF. The entire variable domain, with the rest obtained from reference TRBV5-4 and TRBJ1-4, is as follows: ETGVTQSPTHLIKTRGQQVTLRCSSQSGHNTVSWYQQALGQGPQFIFQYYREEENGRGNFPPRFSGLQFPNYSSELNVNALELDDSALYLCASSLSGAGIEKLFFGSGTQLSVL.

In this sample, this clonotype turned up a few times. The chain links TRBV7-2 to TRBJ2-5, with D possibly being TRBD2 (6 bases). The end of the DNA fits TRBJ2-1 better, so the J call may be wrong. The germline V gene encodes CDR1 SGHTA and CDR2 FQGNSA. This CDR3 comprises 14 residues. CDR3 in amino acids: CASSLNLARNEQFF. Written as DNA, the CDR3 is TGTGCCAGCAGCTTAAATCTAGCGAGGAATGAGCAGTTCTTC.

This clonotype has at least ten counts. The chain employs TRBV19 and TRBJ2-7; D remains unclear. The length of the CDR3 is 13 residues. The V gene's germline CDR1 is LNHDA and CDR2 SQIVND (reference sequence). The germline V and J ends were trimmed by 1 base and 7 bases, with 11 bases remaining between them. CDR3 sequence: CASSIAHTREQYF. In nucleotides, the CDR3 is TGTGCCAGTAGTATAGCCCATACGAGGGAGCAGTACTTC.

This clonotype has a count of ten or more. The gene calls are TRBV14 and TRBJ2-7, with a weak D call TRBD1 (6 bases). This CDR3 is built from 14 residues. CDR1 and CDR2 from the germline V gene are SGHDN and FVKESK. The V end was cut by 7 bases, the J end by 2 bases, with 15 bases between. The CDR3 loop is CASTVTGLPYEQYF. The CDR3 DNA sequence: TGTGCCAGCACGGTTACAGGGTTGCCCTACGAGCAGTACTTC.

Turning to this clonotype: Because it lacks the conserved phenylalanine or tryptophan at the end, this CDR3 is likely a read error. The limits of the CDR3 on the DNA are not certain, so only TCRdb's listed CDR3 is given. CDR3 sequence reads: CASSHSNGGNT. The genes are TRBV5-4 and TRBJ1-3. From germline, CDR1 is SGHNT and CDR2 YYREEE (reference sequence). The CDR3 comprises 11 residues, both ends counted.

The gene calls are TRBV19 and TRBJ1-4; no definite D call. Germline CDR1 LNHDA, CDR2 SQIVND (reference sequence). This CDR3 region has 15 residues. Deletions cut 6 bases from V and 5 bases from J, with 16 bases between. The CDR3 DNA reads as TGTGCCAGTAGCACCTCATCTAGCGGGAATGAAAAACTGTTTTTT. It translates to CASSTSSSGNEKLFF.

This chain uses TRBV7-9 with TRBJ2-7, with 13 nucleotides matching TRBD2. The closer fit of TRBJ2-1 to the DNA end suggests the J call may be wrong. The CDR3 length is 15 residues. CDR1 and CDR2 (germline): SEHNR, FQNEAQ (reference sequence). This CDR3 reads CASSLGTSGKGEQFF. In nucleotides, the CDR3 is TGTGCCAGCAGCTTGGGGACTAGCGGGAAAGGAGAGCAGTTCTTC.

V and J are TRBV11-2 and TRBJ1-3; D ambiguous. Trimming took off 2 bases at V and 4 bases at J, with 12 bases between the two ends. Germline assignment: CDR1 SGHAT and CDR2 FQNNGV. The CDR3 runs to 15 residues. The CDR3 is CASSLYPEEGNTIYF. The CDR3 DNA reads as TGTGCCAGCAGCTTATACCCTGAGGAAGGAAACACCATATATTTT.

This clonotype appeared a few times. The rearrangement links TRBV15 to TRBJ2-7; D might be TRBD2 (5 bases). The CDR3 runs 16 residues. With 5 bases removed from V and 0 bases from J, the gap between germline ends came to 17 bases. Germline loops: CDR1 LNHNV, CDR2 YYDKDF (reference sequence). The CDR3 is CATSGGTRDSSYEQYF. CDR3 nucleotide sequence: TGTGCCACCAGCGGAGGAACTCGGGATAGCTCCTACGAGCAGTACTTC.

The chain couples TRBV9 to TRBJ2-1; D possibly corresponds to TRBD2 (5 bases). Trimming shortened V by 4 bases and J by 6 bases, and 8 bases separated the two germline ends. CDR1 SGDLS and CDR2 YYNGEE come from the germline V gene. The CDR3 contains 12 residues. The chain's CDR3 is CASSPTTNEQFF. CDR3 bases: TGTGCCAGCAGCCCGACTACCAATGAGCAGTTCTTC.

In this sample, this clonotype turned up many times. The V gene is TRBV7-8, the J gene TRBJ2-7, with D uncertain. The germline CDR1 and CDR2 sequences are SGHVS and FQNEAQ. Between the trimmed V and J ends, which lost 1 base and 1 base, there was a span of 17 bases. This CDR3 has 17 amino acids. Here the CDR3 reads CASSLVGLTGFSYEQYF. The CDR3 DNA reads as TGTGCCAGCAGCTTAGTAGGGTTGACGGGCTTTTCCTACGAGCAGTACTTC.

Many counts were recorded for this clonotype. This CDR3 is CASSSPGSTEAFF. The CDR3 coding sequence is TGTGCCAGCAGCTCCCCAGGGAGCACTGAAGCTTTCTTT. The V gene is TRBV7-2, the J gene TRBJ1-1, with D perhaps matching TRBD1 (5 bases). The CDR3 is made up of 13 amino acids. The V and J ends lost 4 bases and 4 bases respectively, with 10 bases between them. CDR1 is SGHTA and CDR2 is FQGNSA in the germline V gene.

Note on this clonotype: Since the CDR3 does not end with the conserved phenylalanine or tryptophan, this likely comes from a read error. The DNA is left out, because the CDR3 cannot be placed on it with certainty; the CDR3 is given as TCRdb lists it. This chain links TRBV20-1 with TRBJ2-2; TRBD1 is the table's D call and was not checked against the DNA. Germline-derived CDR1 and CDR2 are DFQATT and SNEGSKA (reference sequence). The CDR3 numbers 8 amino acids, ends counted. This chain's CDR3 is CSATDRAG.

The CDR3 loop is CASSFSDRDRGLTF. Written as DNA, the CDR3 is TGTGCCAGCAGTTTTTCGGACAGGGACAGAGGGCTAACCTTC. This chain uses TRBV27 with TRBJ1-2, with 8 bases aligning to TRBD1. The CDR3 is made up of 14 amino acids. V trimming: 3 bases; J trimming: 14 bases; junction bases outside the gene matches: 14. Per the germline V gene, CDR1 is MNHEY and CDR2 is SMNVEV (reference sequence).

The chain couples TRBV7-2 to TRBJ2-7; 7 positions agree with TRBD2. V shed 5 bases and J 0 bases; nucleotides not matched to a gene: 7. The CDR3 is 15 amino acids. Looked up from germline, CDR1 is SGHTA and CDR2 is FQGNSA. CDR3 in DNA: TGTGCCAGCAGCCAAGAGGGGACTAACTCCTACGAGCAGTACTTC. Its protein product is CASSQEGTNSYEQYF.

CDR3 sequence (DNA): TGCAGCGTTGCAGGGGACGGTGGCTACACCTTC. It specifies CSVAGDGGYTF. The V and J genes are TRBV29-1 and TRBJ1-2, with D perhaps matching TRBD1 (6 bases). This CDR3 region has 11 residues. V lost 4 bases and J lost 7, with 10 bases in between. Germline V gene sequence: CDR1 SQVTM, CDR2 ANQGSEA.

This chain joins TRBV5-6 and TRBJ2-7; 7 nucleotides agree with TRBD2. The V gene end was trimmed by 0 bases and the J gene end by 6 bases; junction bases not matched to a gene: 9. The CDR3 is 15 residues long. Germline values: CDR1 SGHDT, CDR2 YYEEEE. CDR3 sequence (DNA): TGTGCCAGCAGCTTGGCCGGCAGTCCGGGAGGCGAGCAGTACTTC. It translates to CASSLAGSPGGEQYF.

The chain uses TRBV6-5 and TRBJ1-1; TRBD1 is a possible D gene (5 bases). There are 18 residues in the CDR3. V lost 2 bases, J lost 1 base, and 20 bases lay in between. From germline, CDR1 is MNHEY and CDR2 SVGAGI. Here the CDR3 reads CASSYGGSQVRQNTEAFF. The CDR3 DNA follows: TGTGCCAGCAGTTACGGGGGGTCCCAGGTTCGACAGAACACTGAAGCTTTCTTT.

V is TRBV9 and J is TRBJ2-5; 7 nucleotides agree with TRBD2. In germline, CDR1 is SGDLS, CDR2 YYNGEE. The CDR3 is 15 amino acids. J gave up 2 bases and V 1 base, and 5 bases lay outside the gene matches. As DNA, the CDR3 is TGTGCCAGCAGCGTACCGGGGGGAGCGCAAGAGACCCAGTACTTC. This translates into CASSVPGGAQETQYF.

The rearrangement joins TRBV20-1 to TRBJ2-7, with 13 nucleotides matching TRBD2. Trimming removed 1 base from V and 6 bases from J; junction bases left unmatched: 12. This CDR3 comprises 17 residues. The germline V gene encodes CDR1 DFQATT and CDR2 SNEGSKA (reference sequence). Here the CDR3 reads CSARGELAGGGLFEQYF. In nucleotides, the CDR3 is TGCAGTGCTAGAGGCGAACTAGCGGGAGGGGGGCTATTCGAGCAGTACTTC.

This chain uses TRBV15 with TRBJ1-4; 7 positions agree with TRBD1. Germline V gene sequence: CDR1 LNHNV, CDR2 YYDKDF (reference sequence). The ends lost 5 bases at V and 8 bases at J; junction bases unmatched: 11. The CDR3 covers 15 residues. The CDR3 nucleotides are TGTGCCACCAGCGCCAGTACAGGGGTCTTGGAAAAACTGTTTTTT. Its protein is CATSASTGVLEKLFF. Complete variable domain (other parts from reference TRBV15 and TRBJ1-4): DAMVIQNPRYQVTQFGKPVTLSCSQTLNHNVMYWYQQKSSQAPKLLFHYYDKDFNNEADTPDNFQSRRPNTSFCFLDIRSPGLGDTAMYLCATSASTGVLEKLFFGSGTQLSVL.